Sequencing of this T cell receptor beta chain was carried out in a study of cytomegalovirus exposure and HLA in healthy donors. Germline lookup yields CDR1 LNHDA and CDR2 SQIVND (reference sequence). V lost 0 bases, J lost 7 bases, and 10 bases lay in between. The CDR3 has 14 amino acids. The PCR had 60 Vbeta and 13 Jbeta primers. TCRdb's table, derived via immunoSEQ multiplex PCR, lists solely in-frame clones and lacks some. Here the sample table reports about 70,000 clones. On this clone itself: Its antigen is currently unknown.

Study-wide findings and caveats: Owing to their indistinguishability, certain V segments, notably TRBV6-2 and TRBV6-3, were excluded. The Asian-associated ancestry cluster reportedly had fewer N-insertions than the roughly 670-donor mean in a later analysis.

Sequencing was done on a sample of PBMCs. The clonotype originates from a female donor in good health and CMV-seropositive. The gene calls are TRBV19 and TRBJ1-5; D remains unclear. The CDR3 DNA reads TGTGCCAGTAGTATAGATACGAGGGAACAGCCCCAGCATTTT. This translates into CASSIDTREQPQHF.